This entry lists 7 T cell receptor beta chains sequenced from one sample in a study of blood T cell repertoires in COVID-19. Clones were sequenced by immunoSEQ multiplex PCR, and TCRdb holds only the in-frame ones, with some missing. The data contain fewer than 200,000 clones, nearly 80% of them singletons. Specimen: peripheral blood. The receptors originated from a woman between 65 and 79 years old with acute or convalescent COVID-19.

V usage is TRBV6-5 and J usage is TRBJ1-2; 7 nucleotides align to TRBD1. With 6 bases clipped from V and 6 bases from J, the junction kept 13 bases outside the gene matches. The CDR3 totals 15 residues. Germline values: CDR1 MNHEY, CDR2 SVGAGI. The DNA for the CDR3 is TGTGCCAGCAGCTCTCAAGGACAGGTCTTCAATGGCTACACCTTC. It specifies CASSSQGQVFNGYTF.

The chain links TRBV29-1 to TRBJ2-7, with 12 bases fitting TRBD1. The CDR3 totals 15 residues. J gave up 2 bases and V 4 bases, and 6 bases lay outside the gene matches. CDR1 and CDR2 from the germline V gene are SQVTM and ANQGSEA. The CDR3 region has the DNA TGCAGCGTTGGGGGACAGGGGGCGTTGGCCTACGAGCAGTACTTC. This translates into CSVGGQGALAYEQYF.

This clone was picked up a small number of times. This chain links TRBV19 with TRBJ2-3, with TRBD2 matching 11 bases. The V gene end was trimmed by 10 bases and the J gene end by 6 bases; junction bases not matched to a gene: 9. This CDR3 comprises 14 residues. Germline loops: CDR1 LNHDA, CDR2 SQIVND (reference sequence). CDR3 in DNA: TGTGCCAACGGACTAGCGGGCCGGGGTGATACGCAGTATTTT. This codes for CANGLAGRGDTQYF.

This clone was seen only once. CDR3 nucleotide sequence: TGCGCCAGCAGCTCCGACTGGGCGGGGGGCAATGAGCAGTTCTTC. As protein: CASSSDWAGGNEQFF. The chain recombines TRBV5-1 with TRBJ2-1; TRBD2 aligns across 8 bases. CDR1 and CDR2 from the germline V gene are SGHRS and YFSETQ. The CDR3 has 15 residues. V trimming: 3 bases; J trimming: 6 bases; junction bases outside the gene matches: 8.

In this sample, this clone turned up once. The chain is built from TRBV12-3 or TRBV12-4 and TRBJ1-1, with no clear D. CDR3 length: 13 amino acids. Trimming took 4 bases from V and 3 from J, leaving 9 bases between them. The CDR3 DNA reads TGTGCCAGCAGTTCCAGATCAGACACTGAAGCTTTCTTT. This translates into CASSSRSDTEAFF.

The CDR3 loop reads CASSPTGGGRGNEQFF. For the CDR3, the DNA is TGTGCCAGCAGCCCTACGGGGGGAGGGCGAGGCAATGAGCAGTTCTTC. The rearrangement joins TRBV7-8 to TRBJ2-1; 7 bases line up with TRBD2. J gave up 6 bases and V 5 bases, and 13 bases lay outside the gene matches. Looked up from germline, CDR1 is SGHVS and CDR2 is FQNEAQ. This CDR3 has 16 amino acids.

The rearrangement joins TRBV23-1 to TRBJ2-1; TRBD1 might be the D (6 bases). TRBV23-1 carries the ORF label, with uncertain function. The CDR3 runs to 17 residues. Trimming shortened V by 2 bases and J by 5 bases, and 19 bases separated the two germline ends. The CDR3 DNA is TGCGCCAGCAGTCAACTTCGGACAGAGGGACATGACAATGAGCAGTTCTTC. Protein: CASSQLRTEGHDNEQFF.